A single sample is the source of the 10 T cell receptor beta chains below, sequenced in a study of blood T cell repertoires in COVID-19. Data came from immunoSEQ multiplex PCR; TCRdb stores just in-frame clones and leaves some out. The profile covers hundreds of thousands of clones, with 89% appearing a single time and approximately 13% taken by the ten largest. The sequencing sample was made of peripheral blood. The receptors shown here come from an older woman with acute or convalescent COVID-19.

V and J are TRBV7-2 and TRBJ1-5, with D tentatively TRBD1 (5 bases). Trimming took 4 bases from V and 6 from J, leaving 13 bases between them. Germline V gene lookup returns CDR1 SGHTA and CDR2 FQGNSA. The CDR3 length is 14 residues. The CDR3 nucleotides read TGTGCCAGCAGCTCCTCAGGGTTAGGTCAGCCCCAGCATTTT. Its translation: CASSSSGLGQPQHF.

The rearrangement links TRBV7-8 to TRBJ1-3; TRBD1 aligns across 8 bases. CDR1 is SGHVS and CDR2 is FQNEAQ in the germline V gene. The CDR3 spans 18 residues. Germline trimming cut 5 bases from V and 0 bases from J; bases unmatched to any gene: 12. CDR3 DNA: TGTGCCAGCAGCGCGGACAGGGCCATCCTTAGCTCTGGAAACACCATATATTTT. Translated, it gives CASSADRAILSSGNTIYF.

There are a few counts of this clone. The rearrangement joins TRBV27 to TRBJ1-2, with TRBD1 matching 8 bases. V lost 4 bases and J lost 8; bases outside the gene matches: 6. This CDR3 contains 13 residues. The germline CDR1 and CDR2 sequences are MNHEY and SMNVEV (reference sequence). DNA for the CDR3: TGTGCCAGCAGTTCTCGGACAGGGTACGGCTACACCTTC. It translates to CASSSRTGYGYTF.

J is TRBJ2-7 and V is TRBV7-2; D may be TRBD2 (6 bases). This CDR3 contains 15 residues. Trimming stripped 5 bases from V and 0 bases from J, with 14 bases between. Germline-derived CDR1 and CDR2 are SGHTA and FQGNSA. This CDR3 reads CASSPAGRGSYEQYF. In nucleotides, the CDR3 is TGTGCCAGCAGCCCAGCGGGCCGGGGCTCCTACGAGCAGTACTTC.

V and J are TRBV5-1 and TRBJ2-2, with D tentatively TRBD1 (5 bases). Trimming cost V 0 bases and J 4 bases, with 13 bases left between them. Germline loops: CDR1 SGHRS, CDR2 YFSETQ. The CDR3 runs to 16 residues. CDR3 sequence reads: CASSLEGAARTGELFF. CDR3 DNA sequence: TGCGCCAGCAGCTTGGAAGGGGCAGCCCGCACCGGGGAGCTGTTTTTT.

The chain combines TRBV2 with TRBJ1-2; D may be TRBD1 (5 bases). CDR1 and CDR2 from the germline V gene are SNHLY and FYNNEI. The CDR3 is 15 residues long. Trimming took 4 bases from V and 2 from J, leaving 14 bases between them. CDR3 protein: CASSADAQGNYGYTF. The CDR3 DNA sequence: TGTGCCAGCAGTGCCGATGCTCAGGGAAACTATGGCTACACCTTC.

This chain joins TRBV2 and TRBJ1-2, with 9 positions matching TRBD1. After removal of 9 bases from V and 7 bases from J, the junction contained 9 bases not matched to a gene. Germline V gives CDR1 SNHLY, CDR2 FYNNEI. The CDR3 has 13 amino acids. CDR3 region: CASLMGTGFGYTF. As DNA, the CDR3 is TGTGCCAGTCTAATGGGGACAGGGTTTGGCTACACCTTC. Based on the CDR3 plus reference TRBV2 and TRBJ1-2, the full variable domain is EPEVTQTPSHQVTQMGQEVILRCVPISNHLYFYWYRQILGQKVEFLVSFYNNEISEKSEIFDDQFSVERPDGSNFTLKIRSTKLEDSAMYFCASLMGTGFGYTFGSGTRLTVV.

The gene calls are TRBV18 and TRBJ1-1; weak D call: TRBD1 (5 bases). Germline V CDR1 and CDR2: KGHSH, LQKENI. The CDR3 consists of 13 residues. V gave up 3 bases and J gave up 4 bases, with 9 bases separating them. This CDR3 is CASSPNRGTEAFF. The CDR3 DNA sequence: TGTGCCAGCTCACCCAATAGGGGCACTGAAGCTTTCTTT.

The table lists this clone with many counts. J is TRBJ1-2 and V is TRBV4-3; unclear D gene. Trimming took 0 bases from V and 8 from J, leaving 10 bases between them. The CDR3 runs to 13 residues. CDR1 is LGHNA and CDR2 is YSLEER in the germline V gene. In nucleotides, the CDR3 is TGCGCCAGCAGCCAAGAATTCACTAGCGGCTACACCTTC. Its protein product is CASSQEFTSGYTF.

The chain carries TRBV28 and TRBJ1-3; D unclear. The CDR3 is made up of 15 amino acids. V lost 2 bases to trimming and J lost 0 bases, with 8 bases between them. Per germline, CDR1 MDHEN and CDR2 SYDVKM. CDR3 sequence reads: CASSLKSISGNTIYF. Written as DNA, the CDR3 is TGTGCCAGCAGTTTAAAATCCATCTCTGGAAACACCATATATTTT. The whole variable domain, remainder taken from reference TRBV28 and TRBJ1-3, is DVKVTQSSRYLVKRTGEKVFLECVQDMDHENMFWYRQDPGLGLRLIYFSYDVKMKEKGDIPEGYSVSREKKERFSLILESASTNQTSMYLCASSLKSISGNTIYFGEGSWLTVV.